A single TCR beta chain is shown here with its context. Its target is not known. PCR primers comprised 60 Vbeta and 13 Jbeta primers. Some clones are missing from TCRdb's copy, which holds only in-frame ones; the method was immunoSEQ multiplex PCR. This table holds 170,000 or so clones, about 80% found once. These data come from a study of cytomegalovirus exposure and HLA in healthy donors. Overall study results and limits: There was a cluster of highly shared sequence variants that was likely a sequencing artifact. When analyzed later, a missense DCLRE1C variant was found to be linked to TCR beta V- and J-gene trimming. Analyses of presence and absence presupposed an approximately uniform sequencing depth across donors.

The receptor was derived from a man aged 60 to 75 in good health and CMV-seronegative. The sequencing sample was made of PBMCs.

CDR3 coding DNA: TGCAGCGTTTCCGAGGGGAACACTGAAGCTTTCTTT. It encodes CSVSEGNTEAFF. The chain uses TRBV29-1 and TRBJ1-1; D unresolved. CDR1 and CDR2 from the germline V gene are SQVTM and ANQGSEA. The CDR3 extends over 12 amino acids. V was shortened by 5 bases and J by 1 base, with 8 bases between the two germline ends.